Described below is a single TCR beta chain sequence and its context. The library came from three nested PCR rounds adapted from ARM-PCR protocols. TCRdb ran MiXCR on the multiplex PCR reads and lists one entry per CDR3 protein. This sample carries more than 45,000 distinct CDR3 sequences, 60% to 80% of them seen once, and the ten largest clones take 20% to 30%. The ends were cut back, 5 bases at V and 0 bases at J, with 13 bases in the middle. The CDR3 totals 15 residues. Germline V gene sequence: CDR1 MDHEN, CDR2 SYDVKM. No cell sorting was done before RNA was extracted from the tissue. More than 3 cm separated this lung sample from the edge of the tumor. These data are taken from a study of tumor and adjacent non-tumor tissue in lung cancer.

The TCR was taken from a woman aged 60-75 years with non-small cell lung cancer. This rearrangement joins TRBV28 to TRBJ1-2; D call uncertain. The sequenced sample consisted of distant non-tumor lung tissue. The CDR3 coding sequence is TGTGCCAGCAGTCTGGACTGCTCAGCTAACTATGGCTACACCTTC. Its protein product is CASSLDCSANYGYTF.